The clone carrying this T cell receptor (beta chain) was recorded a few times. Trimming took 4 bases from V and 5 from J; bases not matched to a gene: 7. The CDR3 consists of 14 residues. Germline V CDR1 and CDR2: SEHNR, FQNEAQ (reference sequence). Source study methods: For nucleated cells, counts were estimated from reference gene primer amplification. Here immunoSEQ multiplex PCR was the method, and the copy in TCRdb shows in-frame clones only, minus some. Clone size and the V and J calls come from that table; the DNA yielded D and trimming. The table records over 65,000 clones, about four fifths of them present only once. This sample is part of a study of blood T cell repertoires in COVID-19. Overall study: Collection of acute and convalescent COVID-19 samples took place in the United States, Italy and Spain. Sources were T cells, B-cell-depleted T cells, or PBMCs; the material itself was cDNA or gDNA.

This receptor was obtained from a middle-aged woman with active or convalescent COVID-19. Sequencing was performed on peripheral blood. J is TRBJ2-7 and V is TRBV7-9, with 8 bases fitting TRBD2. The CDR3 loop is CASSSPGGRDEQYF. As DNA, the CDR3 is TGTGCCAGCAGCTCTCCGGGAGGGCGCGACGAGCAGTACTTC.